The rows below give T cell receptor beta chains drawn from one sample of a study of neurological immune-mediated disorders. TCRdb called the 5' RACE reads again in MiXCR, with one record for every CDR3 protein. The data hold fewer than 60,000 distinct CDR3 sequences, with 3.8% observed a single time. Sequencing was done on a sample of PBMCs. The receptors derive from a man aged 60-69 years with multiple sclerosis. Each CDR3 is given with its conserved first and last residue. The D gene is left open where the match is weak. Clone size is not always given. Where it is, it says once, few, many or a class for expanded clones.

clone size: many
V gene: TRBV7-2
D gene: .
J gene: TRBJ1-5
CDR3 protein: CASSLGTQPQHF
CDR3 DNA: TGTGCCAGCAGCTTAGGTACTCAGCCCCAGCATTTT

clone size: many
V gene: TRBV20-1
D gene: .
J gene: TRBJ2-1
CDR3 protein: CSSGGTNNNEQFF
CDR3 DNA: TGCAGTTCGGGCGGTACTAATAACAATGAGCAGTTCTTC

clone size: many
V gene: TRBV5-1
D gene: TRBD2
J gene: TRBJ2-1
CDR3 protein: CASSLGLAQEQFF
CDR3 DNA: TGCGCCAGCAGCTTGGGACTAGCGCAGGAGCAGTTCTTC

clone size: .
V gene: TRBV3-1
D gene: TRBD1
J gene: TRBJ2-4
CDR3 protein: CASSLRQGSKNIQYF
CDR3 DNA: TGTGCCAGCAGCTTACGACAGGGATCCAAAAACATTCAGTACTTC

clone size: many
V gene: TRBV10-3
D gene: .
J gene: TRBJ1-4
CDR3 protein: CATRDDGGGEKLFF
CDR3 DNA: TGTGCCACGCGTGATGACGGGGGCGGTGAAAAACTGTTTTTT

clone size: many
V gene: TRBV10-3
D gene: .
J gene: TRBJ2-1
CDR3 protein: CAVGQGPDNEQFF
CDR3 DNA: TGTGCCGTAGGACAAGGCCCCGACAATGAGCAGTTCTTC

clone size: many
V gene: TRBV6-5
D gene: .
J gene: TRBJ2-2
CDR3 protein: CASSYSKRVRELFF
CDR3 DNA: TGTGCCAGCAGTTACTCGAAAAGGGTGCGGGAGCTGTTTTTT

clone size: many
V gene: TRBV6-6
D gene: TRBD1
J gene: TRBJ1-6
CDR3 protein: CASSAPGTVNSPLHF
CDR3 DNA: TGTGCCAGCAGTGCCCCCGGGACAGTTAATTCACCCCTCCACTTT

clone size: many
V gene: TRBV15
D gene: TRBD1
J gene: TRBJ2-5
CDR3 protein: CATSRDPTGAETQYF
CDR3 DNA: TGTGCCACCAGCAGAGATCCGACAGGGGCAGAGACCCAGTACTTC

clone size: few
V gene: TRBV11-3
D gene: TRBD2
J gene: TRBJ2-2
CDR3 protein: CASSYSGQNTGELFF
CDR3 DNA: TGTGCCAGCAGCTATAGCGGGCAGAACACCGGGGAGCTGTTTTTT

clone size: many
V gene: TRBV15
D gene: TRBD2
J gene: TRBJ2-2
CDR3 protein: CATSKERGGSNTGELFF
CDR3 DNA: TGTGCCACCAGCAAAGAGCGGGGGGGATCGAACACCGGGGAGCTGTTTTTT

clone size: few
V gene: TRBV28
D gene: .
J gene: TRBJ2-4
CDR3 protein: CASTSRGNIQYF
CDR3 DNA: TGTGCCAGCACCTCTAGGGGAAACATTCAGTACTTC

clone size: medium-sized
V gene: TRBV11-2
D gene: .
J gene: TRBJ2-7
CDR3 protein: CASSPAGLGIEQYF
CDR3 DNA: TGTGCCAGCAGCCCGGCCGGCCTCGGCATCGAGCAGTACTTC

clone size: many
V gene: TRBV5-1
D gene: TRBD2
J gene: TRBJ2-3
CDR3 protein: CASSPWGLAGGPGWYF
CDR3 DNA: TGCGCCAGCAGCCCCTGGGGACTAGCGGGGGGCCCGGGATGGTATTTT

clone size: many
V gene: TRBV5-1
D gene: .
J gene: TRBJ2-3
CDR3 protein: CASSADGRPGTQYF
CDR3 DNA: TGCGCCAGCAGCGCGGACGGCCGCCCGGGTACGCAGTATTTT

clone size: many
V gene: TRBV4-1
D gene: .
J gene: TRBJ2-1
CDR3 protein: CASSQDFERWVEQFF
CDR3 DNA: TGCGCCAGCAGCCAAGATTTTGAGCGATGGGTTGAGCAGTTCTTC

clone size: many
V gene: TRBV30
D gene: .
J gene: TRBJ2-3
CDR3 protein: CACGTSELSDTQYF
CDR3 DNA: TGTGCCTGCGGGACATCCGAGTTGTCAGATACGCAGTATTTT

clone size: many
V gene: TRBV5-1
D gene: .
J gene: TRBJ1-1
CDR3 protein: CASSWNRAVNTEAFF
CDR3 DNA: TGCGCCAGCAGCTGGAACAGGGCCGTGAACACTGAAGCTTTCTTT

clone size: many
V gene: TRBV29-1
D gene: .
J gene: TRBJ1-1
CDR3 protein: CSVVAAMNTEAFF
CDR3 DNA: TGCAGCGTTGTGGCAGCCATGAACACTGAAGCTTTCTTT

clone size: many
V gene: TRBV5-1
D gene: TRBD1
J gene: TRBJ1-1
CDR3 protein: CASSQTGGDEAFF
CDR3 DNA: TGCGCCAGCAGCCAAACAGGGGGCGATGAAGCTTTCTTT

clone size: many
V gene: TRBV7-9
D gene: .
J gene: TRBJ2-7
CDR3 protein: CASNPGSYEQYF
CDR3 DNA: TGTGCCAGCAACCCCGGGTCCTACGAGCAGTACTTC

clone size: many
V gene: TRBV19
D gene: TRBD1
J gene: TRBJ2-1
CDR3 protein: CASGQGSSYNEQFF
CDR3 DNA: TGTGCCAGTGGACAGGGGAGCTCCTACAATGAGCAGTTCTTC